This paragraph reports one TCR beta chain. Its recognized antigen is unknown. Per-base qualities were not stored, and no clone one base away is much larger. Expansion of CD8+CD57+ cells had been shown by flow cytometry in the patients chosen for sequencing. All patients had severe acquired aplastic anemia diagnosed by International Study of Aplastic Anemia and Agranulocytosis and Camitta criteria. Patients had received no therapy at the time of blood sampling. The study deep-sequenced TCR repertoires of sorted CD4+ and CD8+ blood T cells from severe aplastic anemia patients and healthy subjects. In the USA, patient enrollment took place under clinicaltrials.gov protocols 00001620, 01623167, 00001397, 00071045, 00081523 and 00961064. Ficoll-Paque density gradient centrifugation was used to isolate peripheral blood mononuclear cells. Before DNA extraction, CD4+ and CD8+ T cells were sorted by FACS or by magnetic beads.

These data are taken from a study of CD8+CD57+ T cells in acquired aplastic anemia (dated by TCRdb to 2016 to 2019). Context from the whole study: DNA extracted from sorted CD4+ and CD8+ cells had a mean of approximately 3.5 ug, with a range of roughly 0.17 to 27.4 ug. CD8+CD57+ expansion was defined as a frequency above the mean frequency observed in healthy subjects.

Genomic DNA served as template for TCR beta VDJ combination and CDR3 sequence profiling. An Illumina HiSeq 2000 was the platform used for TCR repertoire sequencing. In the source study's methods: TRBV/TRBJ rearrangement plots, CDR3 size and DJ length profiles, and Simpson's diversity index were used to assess repertoires. The most abundant DNA sequence in the deep sequencing data was defined as the immunodominant clone. CDR3 amino acid sequences were screened for sharing across subjects and compared with published repertoires and the VDJdb database. The public reads were quality trimmed at Q25 with fastp and then assembled into clones with MiXCR by TCRdb, keeping productive beta chains. Rows merge per CDR3 protein into single entries with the most common DNA and genes. V and J calls and clone size were set by TCRdb, not the authors. The sample table shows about 180,000 distinct CDR3 sequences, and less than 60% are seen once. The top ten clonotypes cover about 1.7% of the sample.

In the germline V gene (reference sequence), CDR1 corresponds to LNHDA and CDR2 to SQIVND. Germline trimming amounts to 6 bases on V and 4 bases on J, with 10 as the count of junction bases outside the gene matches. There are 16 amino acids in the CDR3, from cysteine to phenylalanine inclusive. Only the CDR3 DNA stays, 48 bases, in frame from base 1. What the study reported, not specific to this receptor: Although roughly 29 CD8+ CDR3 sequences were shared by patients and controls, these sequences appeared highly expressed in patients and within the immunodominant clones of patients. No significant difference in CD8+ Simpson's diversity was found between patients and healthy controls (P=0.060).

The TCR was taken from a human donor with aplastic anemia. This sequence uses TRBV19 and TRBJ1-4; TRBD1 fits 8 bases in the junction. Material: sorted CD4+, CD8+, or CD8+CD57+ T cells (not recorded which) from PBMCs. The sequenced DNA is TGTGCCAGTAGCTCACCGGGGGGACAGGTTAATGAAAAACTGTTTTTT. This translates into CASSSPGGQVNEKLFF.